This T cell receptor (beta chain) was identified during a study of tumor-infiltrating lymphocytes in primary liver carcinoma. The wider study: These were node-negative, non-metastatic T1-T3 tumors of roughly 4 to 10 cm. Samples produced roughly 3.65 to 7.13 million productive TCRbeta reads, comparable across tissue types. Study-wide results and caveats: The proportion of top clones found throughout all five tumor regions was only about 7-24%.

Synthesis of TCR beta cDNA was carried out from 500 ng total RNA with a constant-region primer. ARM-PCR, slightly modified, supplied the TCR beta libraries through three nested multiplex PCR rounds. The first two PCR rounds, around 10 cycles each, used TRBV1-TRBV30 forward primers and a C-beta reverse primer. TCRdb reprocessed the multiplex PCR reads via MiXCR and lists one record per CDR3 protein. The sample has 84,000 or so distinct CDR3 sequences; 72% are singletons. The tissue used was unsorted bulk material of roughly 17-34 mg. RNA and DNA were co-extracted from it with the AllPrep DNA/RNA mini kit. This CDR3 region has 14 residues. Germline CDR1 SGHAT, CDR2 FQDESV (reference sequence). Comments on this clonotype: Its antigen remains unknown. The germline gene is not matched at one end of the junction; a read error may be the cause.

This sequence was found in a man aged 35 to 55 with primary liver carcinoma and hepatitis B virus infection. The sequenced sample consisted of liver tumor tissue from sampling region 1. Subset reported: tumor region T1, superior pole. The rearrangement joins TRBV11-1 to TRBJ2-3; 7 bases are a match to TRBD1. The CDR3 loop reads CAGSRDSARDTQYF. Here the CDR3 DNA reads TGTGCCGGCAGTCGGGACAGTGCCCGAGATACACAGTATTTT.